The rows below give T cell receptor beta chains drawn from one sample of a study of control samples from healthy donors and cancer patients. TCRdb's table, derived via immunoSEQ multiplex PCR, lists solely in-frame clones and lacks some. The sample gives roughly 29,000 clones, around 79% of which show up once; less than 25% is in the top ten. The sequenced material came from PBMCs. The receptors were gathered from a man aged 55 to 69 with head and neck cancer. Each CDR3 is given with its conserved first and last residue. Each record gives: clone size, V gene, J gene, D gene, CDR3 DNA, CDR3 protein. A D gene is named only where the DNA matches it firmly. Clone sizes are given selectively: once, few, many, or a class where the clone is expanded.

NA	TRBV30	TRBJ2-3	NA	TGTGCCTGGAAGGACTTCGATACGCAGTATTTT	CAWKDFDTQYF
NA	TRBV12-3/TRBV12-4	TRBJ1-5	NA	TGTGCCAGCAGAGGTTTAACCCAGCCCCAGCATTTT	CASRGLTQPQHF
NA	TRBV5-1	TRBJ2-1	NA	TGCGCCAGCAGCGCCGGAGGGGAACGGTTCTTC	CASSAGGERFF
NA	TRBV7-8	TRBJ2-7	TRBD2	TGTGCCAGCAGTAGTGGACTAGCGGGAGAAGAGCAGTACTTC	CASSSGLAGEEQYF
NA	TRBV11-1	TRBJ1-1	NA	TGTGCCAGCAGCCCCCACCGCCTGAACACTGAAGCTTTCTTT	CASSPHRLNTEAFF
few	TRBV5-1	TRBJ1-2	NA	TGCGCCAGCAGCGATGGGCGGGGGCGAAGCTATGGCTACACCTTC	CASSDGRGRSYGYTF
NA	TRBV27	TRBJ1-2	NA	TGTGCCAGCAGTTCGCTCAGGGTTTCGTATGGCTACACCTTC	CASSSLRVSYGYTF
few	TRBV11-3	TRBJ2-1	NA	TGTGCCAGCAGTCTGAGCTCCTACAATGAGCAGTTCTTC	CASSLSSYNEQFF
NA	TRBV29-1	TRBJ2-7	TRBD1	TGCAGCGTTGGGACAGGGGGCTACGAGCAGTACTTC	CSVGTGGYEQYF
NA	TRBV27	TRBJ1-2	NA	TGTGCCAGCAGTTTATCCTTCTCCTATGGCTACACCTTC	CASSLSFSYGYTF
NA	TRBV6-2/TRBV6-3	TRBJ1-4	TRBD1	TGTGCCAGCAGTTACCACCCCACGTTGTTTGAACAGGGGGCGGAAAAACTGTTTTTT	CASSYHPTLFEQGAEKLFF
once	TRBV9	TRBJ2-3	TRBD2	TGTGCCAGCAGCAGGACTAGCGGGAACAGTTTTGGCACAGATACGCAGTATTTT	CASSRTSGNSFGTDTQYF
NA	TRBV3-1/TRBV3-2	TRBJ2-1	TRBD2	TGTGCCAGCAGCCAACCCGGGACTACTGAGCAGTTCTTC	CASSQPGTTEQFF
NA	TRBV28	TRBJ1-6	NA	TGTGCCAGCCGCTACGGGGGTAGGAATTCACCCCTCCACTTT	CASRYGGRNSPLHF
NA	TRBV21-1	TRBJ2-5	NA	TGTGCCAGCAGCTTCGCCCAGTACTTC	CASSFAQYF
once	TRBV11-1	TRBJ2-3	NA	TGTGCCAGCAGCCTCAACCCCCAGCCTAGCACAGATACGCAGTATTTT	CASSLNPQPSTDTQYF
NA	TRBV28	TRBJ2-6	NA	TGTGCCAGCACCCGGACAGCTGGGGCCAACGTCCTGACTTTC	CASTRTAGANVLTF
NA	TRBV9	TRBJ2-2	NA	TGTGCCAGCAGCGTCGGGACCCTAGCGACCGGGGAGCTGTTTTTT	CASSVGTLATGELFF
NA	TRBV19	TRBJ1-5	TRBD1	TGTGCCAGTAGTCCGGGACAGGGGGGGCATCAGCCCCAGCATTTT	CASSPGQGGHQPQHF
NA	TRBV9	TRBJ2-2	NA	TGTGCCAGCAGCGTAGGTCTAAAGACGAACACCGGGGAGCTGTTTTTT	CASSVGLKTNTGELFF
NA	TRBV30	TRBJ1-2	NA	TGTGCCTGGAGAGTACAGGGCTCTAACTATGGCTACACCTTC	CAWRVQGSNYGYTF
NA	TRBV30	TRBJ1-4	NA	TGTGCCTGCATAGCCAAAGGGGCTAATGAAAAACTGTTTTTT	CACIAKGANEKLFF
NA	TRBV9	TRBJ1-6	TRBD1	TGTGCCAGCAGCGCTGGACAGGGAGGGAATTCACCCCTCCACTTT	CASSAGQGGNSPLHF
NA	TRBV7-9	TRBJ2-2	TRBD2	TGTGCCAGCAGTTCTAGCGGGAGAAACACCGGGGAGCTGTTTTTT	CASSSSGRNTGELFF
once	TRBV6-5	TRBJ1-2	NA	TGTGCCAGCAGTCAACGGCGAGACTCAGGCTACACCTTC	CASSQRRDSGYTF
NA	TRBV10-3	TRBJ1-2	NA	TGTGCCATCAGTGACTATGGGAATGGCTACACCTTC	CAISDYGNGYTF
NA	TRBV2	TRBJ2-7	TRBD2	TGTGCCAGCAGACGGACTAGCGGGAGGGGTTACGAGCAGTACTTC	CASRRTSGRGYEQYF
NA	TRBV20-1	TRBJ1-1	NA	TGCAGTGCTCCGATGGGCCGTGAAGCTTTCTTT	CSAPMGREAFF
NA	TRBV12-3/TRBV12-4	TRBJ2-2	NA	TGTGCCAGCATAAAATCGGGGGAGCTGTTTTTT	CASIKSGELFF
NA	TRBV5-8	TRBJ1-3	NA	TGTGCCAGCAGCGGAGGGGTAGCTGGAAACACCATATATTTT	CASSGGVAGNTIYF
NA	TRBV6-5	TRBJ2-7	NA	TGTGCCAGCAGGCAAGGACAGTACGACACCTACGAGCAGTACTTC	CASRQGQYDTYEQYF
NA	TRBV15	TRBJ1-1	TRBD1	TGTGCCACCGAGGGGGCAGATAGCATGAACATTGAAGCTTTCTTT	CATEGADSMNIEAFF
medium-sized	TRBV28	TRBJ1-1	NA	TGTGCCAGCAGTTTAATAGGGGCAGGGGATCGGAACACTGAAGCTTTCTTT	CASSLIGAGDRNTEAFF
NA	TRBV5-1	TRBJ1-3	NA	TGCGCCAGCAGCTTGGGCAGCTCTGGAAACACCATATATTTT	CASSLGSSGNTIYF
medium-sized	TRBV4-2	TRBJ2-7	TRBD1	TGTGCCAGCAGCCCAAGACAGGGAGATTCCTACGAGCAGTACTTC	CASSPRQGDSYEQYF
NA	TRBV4-1	TRBJ2-3	NA	TGCGCCAGCAGCCTTGTTTGGCCAACCGACTTCACAGATACGCAGTATTTT	CASSLVWPTDFTDTQYF
few	TRBV2	TRBJ2-5	TRBD2	TGTGCCACCGGACTAGCGGGAGCCCAAGAGACCCAGTACTTC	CATGLAGAQETQYF
NA	TRBV18	TRBJ2-2	NA	TGTGCCAGCTCACCCTCGGCAACTGTGCAGACCTCGGGGGAGCTGTTTTTT	CASSPSATVQTSGELFF
NA	TRBV4-3	TRBJ1-2	NA	TGCGCCAGCAGCCAAGAAATGGAGGTCCCCTATGGCTACACCTTC	CASSQEMEVPYGYTF
NA	TRBV6-4	TRBJ2-3	NA	TGTGCCAGCAGTGACGACGGTCTGCACGGGCAGTATTTT	CASSDDGLHGQYF
NA	TRBV28	TRBJ2-3	NA	TGTGCCAGCAGTTTGGCTCGAGGGAACACAGATACGCAGTATTTT	CASSLARGNTDTQYF